This T cell receptor beta chain is from a study of cytomegalovirus exposure and HLA in healthy donors. PCR primers comprised 60 Vbeta and 13 Jbeta primers. Sequencing used immunoSEQ multiplex PCR; TCRdb keeps in-frame clones, though not all of them. The sample data list about 150,000 clones. About this clone: Its target is unknown.

Findings and limits, study-wide: It was likely that a cluster of highly shared sequence variants was a sequencing artifact.

From germline, CDR1 is SGDLS and CDR2 YYNGEE. The CDR3 totals 14 residues. Trimming stripped 1 base from V and 4 bases from J, with 11 bases between. This TCR came from a woman between 50 and 59 years old in good health and CMV-seronegative. V is TRBV9 and J is TRBJ1-1; D uncertain. The sample comprised PBMCs. The CDR3 DNA sequence: TGTGCCAGCAGCGTATCGGGATTTGCCACTGAAGCTTTCTTT. Residues: CASSVSGFATEAFF.